This paragraph covers one T cell receptor beta chain sequence. TCRdb re-analysed the 5' RACE reads in MiXCR, keeping a single row per CDR3 protein. The sample has about 340,000 distinct CDR3 sequences; 15% to 20% are singletons. Germline V CDR1 and CDR2: LNHNV, YYDKDF (reference sequence). The length of the CDR3 is 14 residues. V was cut by 6 bases and J by 5 bases, with 16 bases left in between. The data were obtained in a study of T-cell memory formation after mild COVID-19. The sample taken for sequencing was PBMCs or a T cell subset sorted from them (not recorded which). The chain couples TRBV15 to TRBJ2-5; D gene unclear. The TCR comes from a man between 18 and 29 years old who had mild COVID-19 (a few samples of this study predate the infection). Cell type and time point are not known. The CDR3 nucleotides are TGTGCCACCAGGAGAAGTGAATTACGGGAGACCCAGTACTTC. This sequence encodes CATRRSELRETQYF. The full variable domain, completed using reference TRBV15 and TRBJ2-5, is DAMVIQNPRYQVTQFGKPVTLSCSQTLNHNVMYWYQQKSSQAPKLLFHYYDKDFNNEADTPDNFQSRRPNTSFCFLDIRSPGLGDTAMYLCATRRSELRETQYFGPGTRLLVL.